Detailed here is one TCR beta chain. As yet, its antigen is unknown. The data derive from a study of cytomegalovirus exposure and HLA in healthy donors. Study-level results: CMV serostatus stood as the only immune exposure information on hand. Prior analysis indicated that the majority of TCR beta V segments exhibited productivity approximately 87% or approximately 30% of the time.

The PCR made use of 60 Vbeta and 13 Jbeta primers. In the original processing: Unique TCR beta chains totaled some 80 million in a later count, with around 10 million of them shared. This table comes from immunoSEQ multiplex PCR, and its TCRdb copy is limited to in-frame clones, with some not included. V and J calls and clone size are those listed in that table; D and trimming were worked out from the DNA. The sample shows tens of thousands of clones, 70% to 80% of them seen only once. This receptor was obtained from a woman aged 55-70 years in good health and CMV-seropositive. The sequenced material came from PBMCs.

Written as DNA, the CDR3 is TGTGCCTGGGAAACTCCCGGGACAGGGTATGGCTACACCTTC. As protein: CAWETPGTGYGYTF. The chain is built from TRBV30 and TRBJ1-2; 9 nucleotides align to TRBD1. The V segment lost 5 bases and the J segment 5 bases; nucleotides outside the gene matches: 9. The CDR3 length is 14 residues. Germline lookup yields CDR1 GTSNPN and CDR2 SVGIG (reference sequence). Supplemented by reference TRBV30 and TRBJ1-2, the full variable domain reads SQTIHQWPATLVQPVGSPLSLECTVEGTSNPNLYWYRQAAGRGLQLLFYSVGIGQISSEVPQNLSASRPQDRQFILSSKKLLLSDSGFYLCAWETPGTGYGYTFGSGTRLTVV.